This TCR beta chain was identified during a study of blood T cell repertoires in COVID-19. Study background: Sites in the United States, Italy and Spain provided acute and convalescent COVID-19 samples.

Germline values: CDR1 SGHDN, CDR2 FVKESK. CDR3 length: 17 amino acids. V trimming: 1 base; J trimming: 0 bases; junction bases outside the gene matches: 6. Original processing methods: Amplification of reference gene primers was used by the study to estimate nucleated cell counts. Sequencing used immunoSEQ multiplex PCR; TCRdb keeps in-frame clones, though not all of them. V, J and clone size derive from that table, while D and trimming were established from the DNA sequence. This table holds about 250,000 clones, 70% to 90% found once. The sequenced sample was peripheral blood. The origin of this receptor is a man between 18 and 29 years old with active or convalescent COVID-19. The chain recombines TRBV14 with TRBJ1-3; 7 bases are a match to TRBD1. The CDR3 sequence: CASSQGQGPYSGNTIYF. DNA for the CDR3: TGTGCCAGCAGCCAAGGACAGGGACCATACTCTGGAAACACCATATATTTT.